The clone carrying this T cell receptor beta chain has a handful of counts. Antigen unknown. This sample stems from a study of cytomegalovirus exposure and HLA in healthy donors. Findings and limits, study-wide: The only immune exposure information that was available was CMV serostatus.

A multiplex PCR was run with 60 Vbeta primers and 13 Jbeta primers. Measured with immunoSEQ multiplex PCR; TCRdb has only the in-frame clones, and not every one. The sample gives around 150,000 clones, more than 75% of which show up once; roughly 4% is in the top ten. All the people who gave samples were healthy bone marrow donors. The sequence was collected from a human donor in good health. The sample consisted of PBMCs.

CDR3 sequence reads: CASSFSAGLNTEAFF. CDR3 sequence (DNA): TGTGCCAGCAGTTTTTCCGCAGGGCTGAACACTGAAGCTTTCTTT. The chain employs TRBV27 and TRBJ1-1; D is perhaps TRBD1 (5 bases). The CDR3 covers 15 residues. Germline CDR1 is MNHEY and CDR2 is SMNVEV (reference sequence). The germline V and J ends were trimmed by 3 bases and 0 bases, with 11 bases remaining between them.